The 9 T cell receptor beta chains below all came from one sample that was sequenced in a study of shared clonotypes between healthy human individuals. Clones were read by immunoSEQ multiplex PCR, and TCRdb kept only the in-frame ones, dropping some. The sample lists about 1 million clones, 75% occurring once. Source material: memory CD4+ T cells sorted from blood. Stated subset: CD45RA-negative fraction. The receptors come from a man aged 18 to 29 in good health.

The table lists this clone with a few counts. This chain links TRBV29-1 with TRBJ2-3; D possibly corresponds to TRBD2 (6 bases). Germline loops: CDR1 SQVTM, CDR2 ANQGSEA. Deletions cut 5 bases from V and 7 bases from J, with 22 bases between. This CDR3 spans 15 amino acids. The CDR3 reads CSVPTRGNLLNTQYF. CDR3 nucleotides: TGCAGCGTTCCTACGCGCGGGAACCTCCTTAATACGCAGTATTTT.

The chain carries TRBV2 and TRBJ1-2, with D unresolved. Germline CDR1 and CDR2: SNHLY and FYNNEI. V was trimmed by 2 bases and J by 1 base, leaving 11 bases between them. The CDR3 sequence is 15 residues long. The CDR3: CASSERSEINYGYTF. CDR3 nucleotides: TGTGCCAGCAGTGAACGGTCAGAGATTAACTATGGCTACACCTTC. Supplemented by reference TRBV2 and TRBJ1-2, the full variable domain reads EPEVTQTPSHQVTQMGQEVILRCVPISNHLYFYWYRQILGQKVEFLVSFYNNEISEKSEIFDDQFSVERPDGSNFTLKIRSTKLEDSAMYFCASSERSEINYGYTFGSGTRLTVV.

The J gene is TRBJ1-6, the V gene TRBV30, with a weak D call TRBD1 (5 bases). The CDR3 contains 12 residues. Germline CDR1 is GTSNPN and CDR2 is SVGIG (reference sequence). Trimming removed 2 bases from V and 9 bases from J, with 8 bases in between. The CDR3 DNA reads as TGTGCCTGGAGTTCGGGGGGTTCACCCCTCCACTTT. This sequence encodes CAWSSGGSPLHF.

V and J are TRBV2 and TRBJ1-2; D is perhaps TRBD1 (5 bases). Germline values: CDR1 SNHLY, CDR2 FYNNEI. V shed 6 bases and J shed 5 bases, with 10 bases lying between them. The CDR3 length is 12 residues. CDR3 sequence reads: CASRLGGYGYTF. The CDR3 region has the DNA TGTGCCAGCAGACTCGGGGGGTATGGCTACACCTTC. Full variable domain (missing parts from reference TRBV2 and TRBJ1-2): EPEVTQTPSHQVTQMGQEVILRCVPISNHLYFYWYRQILGQKVEFLVSFYNNEISEKSEIFDDQFSVERPDGSNFTLKIRSTKLEDSAMYFCASRLGGYGYTFGSGTRLTVV.

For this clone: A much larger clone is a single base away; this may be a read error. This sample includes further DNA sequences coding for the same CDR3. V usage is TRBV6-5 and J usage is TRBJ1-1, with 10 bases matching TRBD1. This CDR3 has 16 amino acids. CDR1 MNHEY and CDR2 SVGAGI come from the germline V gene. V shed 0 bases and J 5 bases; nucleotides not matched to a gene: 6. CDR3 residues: CASSYSTGGAGTEAFF. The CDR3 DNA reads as TGTGCCAGCAGTTACTCGACAGGGGGCGCGGGAACTGAAGCTTTCTTT.

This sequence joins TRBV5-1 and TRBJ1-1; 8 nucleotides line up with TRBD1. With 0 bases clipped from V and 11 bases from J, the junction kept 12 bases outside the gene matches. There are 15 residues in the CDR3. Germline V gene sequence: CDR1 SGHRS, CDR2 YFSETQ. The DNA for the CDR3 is TGCGCCAGCAGCTTGGACACCGGGACAGGTAATTCGGCTTTCTTT. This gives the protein CASSLDTGTGNSAFF.

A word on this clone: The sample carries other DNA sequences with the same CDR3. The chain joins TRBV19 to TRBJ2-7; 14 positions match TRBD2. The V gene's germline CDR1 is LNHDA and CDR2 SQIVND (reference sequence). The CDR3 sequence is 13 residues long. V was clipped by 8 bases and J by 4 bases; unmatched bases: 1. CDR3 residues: CASGTSGSYEQYF. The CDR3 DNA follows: TGTGCCAGTGGGACTAGCGGGAGTTACGAGCAGTACTTC.

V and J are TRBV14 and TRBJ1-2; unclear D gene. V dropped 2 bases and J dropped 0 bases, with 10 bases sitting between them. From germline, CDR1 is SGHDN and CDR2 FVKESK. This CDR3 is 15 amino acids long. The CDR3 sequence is CASSQNGRTNYGYTF. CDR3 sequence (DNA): TGTGCCAGCAGCCAAAACGGCAGAACTAACTATGGCTACACCTTC.

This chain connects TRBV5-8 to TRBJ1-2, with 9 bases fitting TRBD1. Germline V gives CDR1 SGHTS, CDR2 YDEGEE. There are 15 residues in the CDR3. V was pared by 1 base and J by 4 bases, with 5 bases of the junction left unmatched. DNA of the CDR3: TGTGCCAGCAGCTTGCTGGGGACAGGGACCTATGGCTACACCTTC. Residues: CASSLLGTGTYGYTF.